These 5 T cell receptor beta chains share one sample of origin, sequenced in a study of cytotoxic CD8 clonotypes in ibrutinib-treated CLL. The protocol was immunoSEQ multiplex PCR, while the TCRdb copy is restricted to in-frame clones and leaves out a portion. Found here are over 150,000 clones, approximately 68% of them singletons; the top ten hold 13%. The material was PBMCs, obtained after 24 months of ibrutinib treatment. These receptors were obtained from a human donor with chronic lymphocytic leukemia.

This CDR3 is CASSLSVWQGGNEQYF. Here the CDR3 DNA reads TGTGCCAGCAGTTTATCGGTGTGGCAGGGTGGGAACGAGCAGTACTTC. The chain carries TRBV27 and TRBJ2-7, with a possible D match to TRBD1 (5 bases). The CDR3 runs 16 residues. CDR1 is MNHEY, CDR2 SMNVEV, per germline (reference sequence). V was clipped by 0 bases and J by 5 bases, with 17 bases between them.

This clone was detected only a few times. The V gene is TRBV28, the J gene TRBJ2-7; D gene unclear. Trimming stripped 5 bases from V and 2 bases from J, with 16 bases between. The CDR3 has 15 amino acids. Germline CDR1 is MDHEN and CDR2 is SYDVKM. The CDR3 protein is CASSLIFSRPYEQYF. CDR3 sequence (DNA): TGTGCCAGCAGTCTTATCTTTAGCCGACCCTACGAGCAGTACTTC.

This chain joins TRBV18 and TRBJ2-2, with D uncertain. Germline V gene data show CDR1 as KGHSH and CDR2 as LQKENI. Trimming removed 6 bases at V and 2 bases at J, with 16 bases between. The CDR3 has 16 amino acids. CDR3 sequence: CASSQNALLNTGELFF. CDR3 nucleotides: TGTGCCAGCTCTCAGAACGCACTGCTAAACACCGGGGAGCTGTTTTTT.

In DNA, the CDR3 is TGTGCCAGCAGCGTAGATGGGAATAGCAATCAGCCCCAGCATTTT. This gives the protein CASSVDGNSNQPQHF. V gene TRBV9 combines with J gene TRBJ1-5; D not certain. The CDR3 has 15 amino acids. With 0 bases removed from V and 0 bases from J, the gap between germline ends came to 7 bases. The germline CDR1 and CDR2 sequences are SGDLS and YYNGEE.

This chain uses TRBV6-1 with TRBJ1-2; TRBD1 is a possible D gene (5 bases). Germline CDR1 MNHNS, CDR2 SASEGT. The CDR3 runs 15 residues. The V end was cut by 1 base, the J end by 4 bases, with 13 bases between. The CDR3 spells CASSEEPQGGYGYTF. The CDR3 DNA reads TGTGCCAGCAGTGAAGAACCCCAGGGAGGCTATGGCTACACCTTC.